One and the same sample provided the 8 T cell receptor beta chains below, sequenced in a study of OX40 agonist ivuxolimab in advanced cancers. Libraries were built with the immunoSEQ multiplex PCR assay. TCRdb took this table from immuneACCESS and kept in-frame rearrangements with V and J called. Such tables lack part of the clones; where checked against another copy, unresolved V genes explain under half of the gap, and the rest is unexplained. For this sample there are under 80,000 clones; around nine tenths appear just once. The ten largest account for about 0.8% of the sample. The sequences come from CD4+ or CD8+ T cells sorted from blood, collected in a trial of the OX40 agonist ivuxolimab. The receptors derive from an adult with an advanced solid tumor such as melanoma, head and neck, liver or kidney cancer.

This clone has only one observation. The chain uses TRBV4-1 and TRBJ2-3; TRBD1 agrees at 7 bases. Germline V gene sequence: CDR1 MGHRA, CDR2 YSYEKL. The CDR3 sequence is 15 residues long. The V segment lost 2 bases and the J segment 2 bases; nucleotides outside the gene matches: 4. The CDR3 here is CASSQRDSHTDTQYF. For the CDR3, the DNA is TGCGCCAGCAGCCAACGGGACAGCCACACAGATACGCAGTATTTT.

This clone occurred a few times. This chain links TRBV29-1 with TRBJ1-4, with a possible D match to TRBD1 (5 bases). Germline CDR1 is SQVTM and CDR2 is ANQGSEA. The CDR3 sequence is 14 residues long. V lost 6 bases, J lost 8 bases, and 19 bases lay in between. DNA of the CDR3: TGCAGCGTCTCACTCAGTTGGGAGGGGGAAAAACTGTTTTTT. Translated, it gives CSVSLSWEGEKLFF.

This chain joins TRBV28 and TRBJ1-2, with D possibly matching TRBD1 (5 bases). Germline-derived CDR1 and CDR2 are MDHEN and SYDVKM. The CDR3 covers 13 residues. V was trimmed by 2 bases and J by 4 bases, leaving 8 bases between them. The CDR3 reads CASSLPRVYGYTF. The CDR3 DNA reads TGTGCCAGCAGTTTACCCAGGGTCTATGGCTACACCTTC.

This chain links TRBV29-1 with TRBJ2-2, with D maybe TRBD1 (6 bases). The CDR3 has 12 residues. V was trimmed by 8 bases and J by 7 bases, leaving 14 bases between them. CDR1 SQVTM and CDR2 ANQGSEA come from the germline V gene. Here the CDR3 DNA reads TGCAGCTTCGAGGGGGTCAGCGGGGAGCTGTTTTTT. Translation gives CSFEGVSGELFF.

The chain joins TRBV6-1 to TRBJ1-1; D is unresolved. V gave up 3 bases and J gave up 1 base, with 6 bases separating them. The germline CDR1 and CDR2 sequences are MNHNS and SASEGT. The CDR3 spans 13 residues. CDR3 bases: TGTGCCAGCAGTGAGGAAAGGAACACTGAAGCTTTCTTT. As protein: CASSEERNTEAFF.

The chain joins TRBV7-8 to TRBJ1-4, with 7 nucleotides matching TRBD1. CDR3 length: 14 amino acids. CDR1 and CDR2 from the germline V gene are SGHVS and FQNEAQ. V dropped 5 bases and J dropped 5; count of bases not matched to a gene: 5. The CDR3 reads CASSAGQMNEKLFF. As DNA, the CDR3 is TGTGCCAGCAGCGCGGGACAGATGAATGAAAAACTGTTTTTT.

CDR3 sequence: CASSEQGIATNEKLFF. The CDR3 bases are TGTGCCAGCAGTGAACAGGGGATAGCAACTAATGAAAAACTGTTTTTT. The chain recombines TRBV28 with TRBJ1-4, with 7 positions matching TRBD1. V shed 5 bases and J 0 bases; nucleotides not matched to a gene: 6. CDR1 and CDR2 (germline): MDHEN, SYDVKM. This CDR3 spans 16 amino acids.

The chain joins TRBV21-1 to TRBJ2-7; TRBD2 reflects the table's D call only, with no check against the DNA. TRBV21-1 is described as a pseudogene. The CDR3 has 21 residues. DNA for the CDR3: TGTGCCAGCAGCAAAGAGGGGGGGCCAGGCTTTCCGCGCTGGCAGGTATACGAGCAGTACTTC. Translating it yields CASSKEGGPGFPRWQVYEQYF.